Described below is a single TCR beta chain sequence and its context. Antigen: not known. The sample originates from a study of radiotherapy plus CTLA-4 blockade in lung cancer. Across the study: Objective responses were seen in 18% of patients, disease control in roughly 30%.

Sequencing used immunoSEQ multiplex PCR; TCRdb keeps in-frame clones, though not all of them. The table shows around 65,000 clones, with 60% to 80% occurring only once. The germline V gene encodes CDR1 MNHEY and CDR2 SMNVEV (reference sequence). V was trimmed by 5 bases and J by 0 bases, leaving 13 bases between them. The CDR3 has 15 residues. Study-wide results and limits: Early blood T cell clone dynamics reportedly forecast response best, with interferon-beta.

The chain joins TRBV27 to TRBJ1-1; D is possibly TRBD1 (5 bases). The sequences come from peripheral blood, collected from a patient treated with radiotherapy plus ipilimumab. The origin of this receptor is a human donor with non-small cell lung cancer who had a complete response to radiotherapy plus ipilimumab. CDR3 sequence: CASSHRQNMNTEAFF. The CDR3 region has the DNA TGTGCCAGCAGTCACAGACAGAACATGAACACTGAAGCTTTCTTT.